This passage covers 17 T cell receptor beta chains from one sample sequenced in a study of HIV-infected patients and healthy controls. The repertoire came from unfractionated whole blood and reflected all unsorted peripheral T cells. cDNA was made from roughly 470 ng RNA using alpha and beta constant primers. Separate chain-specific third strand synthesis with multiplexing indices produced the alpha and beta libraries. TCRdb fed the 5' RACE reads into MiXCR, producing one record per CDR3 protein. Among more than 4,500 distinct CDR3 sequences listed, more than 8.5% were seen once. The material sequenced was blood, taken before antiretroviral therapy. The receptors here all came from an adult with HIV infection.

The chain employs TRBV4-1 and TRBJ2-1; D unclear. Per the germline V gene, CDR1 is MGHRA and CDR2 is YSYEKL. This CDR3 region has 13 residues. Trimming left V 0 bases short and J 9 bases short, with 9 bases between. CDR3 region: CASSQDRAVEQFF. The CDR3 bases are TGCGCCAGCAGCCAAGATCGAGCCGTTGAGCAGTTCTTC.

This clonotype is categorized as medium-sized. V gene TRBV29-1 combines with J gene TRBJ1-1; D is possibly TRBD1 (6 bases). The V end lost 3 bases, the J end lost 1 base, and 9 bases lay between the germline ends. Germline V gives CDR1 SQVTM, CDR2 ANQGSEA. This CDR3 comprises 13 residues. The CDR3 DNA reads as TGCAGCGTTGACACAGGGACGAACACTGAAGCTTTCTTT. Amino acid sequence: CSVDTGTNTEAFF.

This clonotype is medium-sized. The DNA for the CDR3 is TGTGCCATCAGTGAGCCCGGGCACCCCTGGAGCTACACCTTC. This gives the protein CAISEPGHPWSYTF. This chain links TRBV10-3 with TRBJ1-2; D is uncertain. The length of the CDR3 is 14 residues. V was trimmed by 2 bases and J by 9 bases, leaving 16 bases between them. Germline V gene sequence: CDR1 ENHRY, CDR2 SYGVKD.

This clonotype is medium-sized in the sample. The rearrangement uses TRBV7-9 and TRBJ2-3; D unclear. The CDR3 extends over 15 amino acids. Germline V lookup: CDR1 SEHNR, CDR2 FQNEAQ (reference sequence). Trimming left V 5 bases short and J 0 bases short, with 12 bases between. CDR3 sequence reads: CASSPREDSTDTQYF. CDR3 sequence (DNA): TGTGCCAGCAGCCCCCGTGAAGATAGCACAGATACGCAGTATTTT.

This clonotype is classed as medium-sized (0.01 to 0.1%). The rearrangement uses TRBV12-3 or TRBV12-4 and TRBJ1-1, with D maybe TRBD1 (5 bases). V was cut by 3 bases and J by 3 bases, with 8 bases left in between. The CDR3 sequence is 13 residues long. In DNA, the CDR3 is TGTGCCAGCAGTTTTGCCAGGGACACTGAAGCTTTCTTT. It specifies CASSFARDTEAFF.

This clonotype has ten or more counts. The V gene is TRBV27, the J gene TRBJ2-7; the match to TRBD1 covers 9 bases. Per germline, CDR1 MNHEY and CDR2 SMNVEV (reference sequence). V was clipped by 2 bases and J by 1 base; unmatched bases: 6. This CDR3 comprises 16 residues. The CDR3 DNA reads TGTGCCAGCAGTTTAGGACAGGGGATCAATTCCTACGAGCAGTACTTC. It translates to CASSLGQGINSYEQYF.

This clonotype is deemed medium-sized. The CDR3 sequence: CASSQGGLAGGNIQYF. The CDR3 coding sequence is TGTGCCAGCAGCCAGGGGGGACTAGCGGGGGGAAACATTCAGTACTTC. The chain has TRBV7-2 and TRBJ2-4, with TRBD2 matching over 15 bases. Trimming removed 5 bases from V and 6 bases from J; junction bases left unmatched: 5. This CDR3 has 16 residues. Germline V gene sequence: CDR1 SGHTA, CDR2 FQGNSA.

There are many counts of this clonotype. V usage is TRBV7-6 and J usage is TRBJ1-4; 7 bases fit TRBD1. The CDR3 runs 14 residues. Looked up from germline, CDR1 is SGHVS and CDR2 is FNYEAQ. V gave up 4 bases and J gave up 7 bases; unmatched junction bases: 6. CDR3 coding DNA: TGTGCCAGCAGCTCTACAGGGGTTCCTGAAAAACTGTTTTTT. It translates to CASSSTGVPEKLFF.

In this sample, this clonotype turned up once. The rearrangement uses TRBV6-6 and TRBJ1-1; TRBD1 matches at 9 bases. Trimming took 0 bases from V and 6 from J; bases not matched to a gene: 8. This CDR3 comprises 16 residues. CDR1 and CDR2 (germline): MNHNY, SVGAGI (reference sequence). The CDR3 protein is CASSYSGTGSMAEAFF. In DNA form, the CDR3 reads TGTGCCAGCAGTTACTCGGGGACAGGGAGTATGGCTGAAGCTTTCTTT.

This clonotype turned up a few times. The chain couples TRBV27 to TRBJ2-1, with a tentative D call TRBD2 (6 bases). CDR3 length: 14 amino acids. Trimming took 10 bases from V and 2 from J, leaving 15 bases between them. The germline CDR1 and CDR2 sequences are MNHEY and SMNVEV (reference sequence). CDR3 nucleotide sequence: TGTGCCACCTCTAACGGGGGACCCTACAATGAGCAGTTCTTC. Translated: CATSNGGPYNEQFF.

In its sample, this clonotype is medium-sized. V usage is TRBV7-9 and J usage is TRBJ2-3, with unresolved D. CDR1 is SEHNR and CDR2 is FQNEAQ in the germline V gene (reference sequence). Trimming took 5 bases from V and 4 from J, leaving 13 bases between them. The CDR3 is 14 residues long. The CDR3 bases are TGTGCCAGCAGCCGACCAGTTTGGGCAGATACGCAGTATTTT. Its protein product is CASSRPVWADTQYF. Full variable domain (missing parts from reference TRBV7-9 and TRBJ2-3): DTGVSQNPRHKITKRGQNVTFRCDPISEHNRLYWYRQTLGQGPEFLTYFQNEAQLEKSRLLSDRFSAERPKGSFSTLEIQRTEQGDSAMYLCASSRPVWADTQYFGPGTRLTVL.

To note about this clonotype: A clone one base away is much larger, so this may be a read error. J is TRBJ1-1 and V is TRBV5-6; TRBD1 matches 7 bases. This CDR3 region has 18 residues. Trimming took 3 bases from V and 3 from J; bases not matched to a gene: 17. Germline V lookup: CDR1 SGHDT, CDR2 YYEEEE. DNA for the CDR3: TGTGCCAGCAGCTCTATTTTGGGATGGAACAGGGGATACACTGAAGCTTTCTTT. Its protein is CASSSILGWNRGYTEAFF.

In this sample, this clonotype turned up a few times. It may be a read error: a sequence one base away is much more abundant. V gene TRBV20-1 combines with J gene TRBJ2-1; TRBD1 aligns across 10 bases. Germline assignment: CDR1 DFQATT and CDR2 SNEGSKA (reference sequence). This CDR3 is 14 amino acids long. Unmatched junction bases numbered 12, after V lost 7 bases and J lost 9 bases. This CDR3 is CSVTSRDRGIEQFF. The CDR3 DNA reads as TGCAGTGTGACCAGCCGGGACAGGGGAATTGAGCAGTTCTTC.

Ten or more counts support this clonotype. This chain joins TRBV6-4 and TRBJ2-3, with a weak D call TRBD2 (5 bases). V lost 6 bases and J lost 0, with 7 bases in between. The CDR3 totals 13 residues. CDR1 is MRHNA, CDR2 SNTAGT, per germline. The DNA for the CDR3 is TGTGCCAGCAGCGGGGAAAGCACAGATACGCAGTATTTT. It is translated as CASSGESTDTQYF.

This clonotype showed up many times. J is TRBJ1-2 and V is TRBV6-1; 9 nucleotides align to TRBD1. CDR3 length: 14 residues. V dropped 5 bases and J dropped 2; count of bases not matched to a gene: 3. Germline CDR1 is MNHNS and CDR2 is SASEGT. CDR3 residues: CASSPGTGNYGYTF. Written as DNA, the CDR3 is TGTGCCAGCAGTCCCGGGACAGGGAACTATGGCTACACCTTC.

The chain uses TRBV20-1 and TRBJ1-6; 7 nucleotides agree with TRBD1. The V and J ends lost 3 bases and 8 bases, in that order; junction bases with no gene match: 4. CDR1 and CDR2 from the germline V gene are DFQATT and SNEGSKA (reference sequence). The CDR3 runs to 13 residues. CDR3 loop: CSASRGGDSPLHF. CDR3 in DNA: TGCAGTGCTAGTAGAGGGGGCGATTCACCCCTCCACTTT.

This clonotype has ten or more counts. The chain recombines TRBV3-1 with TRBJ2-7; 7 positions match TRBD2. Germline V lookup: CDR1 LGHDT, CDR2 YNNKEL (reference sequence). V lost 4 bases, J lost 2 bases, and 8 bases stayed unmatched. The CDR3 has 15 amino acids. The CDR3 loop reads CASSPQRGPTYEQYF. CDR3 DNA sequence: TGTGCCAGCAGCCCTCAGCGGGGCCCAACCTACGAGCAGTACTTC.